The 8 T cell receptor beta chains presented below share a single source sample, sequenced in a study of T cells in Graves' hyperthyroidism and ophthalmopathy. Template material for amplifying TCR beta CDR3 regions consisted of RNA transcripts. TCR CDR3 underwent first-round RT-PCR with the HTBI primer set. TCRdb fed the multiplex PCR reads into MiXCR, producing one record per CDR3 protein. This table holds a few hundred thousand distinct CDR3 sequences, 15% to 20% found once. Sequenced: blood. The receptors were gathered from a woman younger than 35 with Graves' hyperthyroidism.

This clonotype was seen at least ten times. The chain joins TRBV6-1 to TRBJ2-7; possible D gene TRBD2, 5 bases. The germline CDR1 and CDR2 sequences are MNHNS and SASEGT. The V gene lost 5 bases and the J gene lost 0 bases, with 14 bases spanning the gap. The CDR3 runs 15 residues. The CDR3 protein is CASSNSQEASYEQYF. The CDR3 bases are TGTGCCAGCAGTAATAGCCAGGAGGCCTCCTACGAGCAGTACTTC.

Ten or more counts support this clonotype. The rearrangement links TRBV4-1 to TRBJ1-1, with 7 nucleotides matching TRBD1. The germline gives CDR1 MGHRA, CDR2 YSYEKL. This CDR3 is 15 amino acids long. Losses at the gene ends were 1 base for V and 3 bases for J; bases not matched to a gene: 5. The CDR3 region has the DNA TGCGCCAGCAGCCAAGGGACAGGTTCGCACACTGAAGCTTTCTTT. Its translation: CASSQGTGSHTEAFF.

This clonotype was detected once. The chain joins TRBV5-1 to TRBJ2-5; 12 bases are shared with TRBD1. The germline V gene encodes CDR1 SGHRS and CDR2 YFSETQ. This CDR3 has 15 residues. The trim removed 4 bases at V and 4 bases at J, leaving 5 bases unmatched. CDR3 amino acids: CASSPGTGGGETQYF. The CDR3 DNA reads as TGCGCCAGCAGCCCCGGGACAGGGGGCGGAGAGACCCAGTACTTC.

This clonotype has a count of ten or more. V is TRBV5-1 and J is TRBJ2-2, with D tentatively TRBD2 (5 bases). The germline V gene has CDR1 SGHRS and CDR2 YFSETQ. This CDR3 comprises 15 residues. With 4 bases removed from V and 0 bases from J, the gap between germline ends came to 10 bases. This chain's CDR3 is CASSPRRANTGELFF. The CDR3, as DNA: TGCGCCAGCAGCCCGAGGCGGGCGAACACCGGGGAGCTGTTTTTT.

J is TRBJ1-1 and V is TRBV14; 9 bases align to TRBD1. The ends lost 3 bases at V and 11 bases at J; junction bases unmatched: 4. The CDR3 is made up of 12 amino acids. Per the germline V gene, CDR1 is SGHDN and CDR2 is FVKESK. For the CDR3, the DNA is TGTGCCAGCAGCCAGGCAGACAGGGGGGCTTTCTTT. Its translation: CASSQADRGAFF.

The chain carries TRBV4-2 and TRBJ2-7; 10 positions match TRBD2. This CDR3 region has 17 residues. J was trimmed by 2 bases and V by 1 base; bases with no gene match: 8. CDR1 and CDR2 from the germline V gene are LGHNA and YNFKEQ. In DNA, the CDR3 is TGTGCCAGCAGCCAAGGGCCTAGCGGGGGCCGAACCTACGAGCAGTACTTC. The encoded protein is CASSQGPSGGRTYEQYF.

This clonotype was seen a handful of times. The J gene is TRBJ2-7, the V gene TRBV6-5, with 16 bases aligning to TRBD2. Per germline, CDR1 MNHEY and CDR2 SVGAGI. This CDR3 region has 15 residues. V was clipped by 6 bases and J by 4 bases; unmatched bases: 3. The chain's CDR3 is CASRGLAGGPYEQYF. In DNA form, the CDR3 reads TGTGCCAGCAGGGGACTAGCGGGAGGGCCGTACGAGCAGTACTTC.

This clonotype was observed many times. The V call is TRBV12-3 or TRBV12-4, the J call TRBJ2-5, with a tentative D call TRBD2 (5 bases). This CDR3 is 13 amino acids long. The V end lost 6 bases, the J end lost 5 bases, and 13 bases lay between the germline ends. The CDR3 sequence is CASSLLVQETQYF. In DNA, the CDR3 is TGTGCCAGCAGCCTACTAGTTCAGGAGACCCAGTACTTC.